The T cell receptor (beta chain) described here comes from a study of T cells in Graves' hyperthyroidism and ophthalmopathy. Study-level information: Sampling of peripheral blood happened at initial diagnosis, prior to any treatment. Study-wide results and limits: Most clonotypes expanded in thyroid above 0.001 were likewise present in blood.

This CDR3 region has 13 residues. Unmatched junction bases numbered 6, after V lost 6 bases and J lost 8 bases. RNA transcripts were the template for amplifying TCR beta CDR3 regions. The HTBI primer set was used in a first-round RT-PCR of the TCR CDR3. TCRdb itself ran the multiplex PCR reads through MiXCR, one entry per CDR3 protein. The table shows fewer than 350,000 distinct CDR3 sequences, with 13% occurring only once. About this clonotype: The antigen is not known.

The chain is built from TRBV12-3 or TRBV12-4 and TRBJ1-4; 7 bases agree with TRBD1. Sequencing used blood. The TCR was taken from a woman in her 30s with Graves' hyperthyroidism that later progressed to Graves' ophthalmopathy. The CDR3 reads CASSQTGTEKLFF. The CDR3 DNA is TGTGCCAGCAGCCAGACAGGGACCGAAAAACTGTTTTTT.